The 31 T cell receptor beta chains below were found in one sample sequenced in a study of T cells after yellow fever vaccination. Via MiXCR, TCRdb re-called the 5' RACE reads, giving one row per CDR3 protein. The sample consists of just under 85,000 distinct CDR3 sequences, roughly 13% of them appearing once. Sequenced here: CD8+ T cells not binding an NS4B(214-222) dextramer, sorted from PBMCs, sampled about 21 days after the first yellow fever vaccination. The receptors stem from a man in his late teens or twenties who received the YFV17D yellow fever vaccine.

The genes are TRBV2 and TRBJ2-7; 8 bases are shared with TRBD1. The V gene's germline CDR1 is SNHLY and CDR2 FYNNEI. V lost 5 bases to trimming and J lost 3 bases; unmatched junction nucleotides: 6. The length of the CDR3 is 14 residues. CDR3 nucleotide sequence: TGTGCCAGCAGTTGGGGGACAGGAAGCTACGAGCAGTACTTC. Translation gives CASSWGTGSYEQYF.

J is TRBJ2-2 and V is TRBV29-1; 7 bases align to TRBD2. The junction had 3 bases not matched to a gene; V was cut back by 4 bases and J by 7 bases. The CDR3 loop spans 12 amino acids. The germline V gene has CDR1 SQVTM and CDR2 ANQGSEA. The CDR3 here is CSVGGGYGELFF. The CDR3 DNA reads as TGCAGCGTTGGGGGAGGGTACGGGGAGCTGTTTTTT.

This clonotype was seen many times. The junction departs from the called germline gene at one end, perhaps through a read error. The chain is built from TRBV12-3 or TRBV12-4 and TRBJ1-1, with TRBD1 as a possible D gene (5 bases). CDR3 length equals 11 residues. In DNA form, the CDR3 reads TGTGCCAGCAGTACACTGTTTACAGGTGCATTT. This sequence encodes CASSTLFTGAF.

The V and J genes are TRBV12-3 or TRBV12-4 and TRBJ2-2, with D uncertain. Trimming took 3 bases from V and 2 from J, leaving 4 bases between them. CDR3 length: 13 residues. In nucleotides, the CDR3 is TGTGCCAGCAGTTTCCATAACACCGGGGAGCTGTTTTTT. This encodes CASSFHNTGELFF.

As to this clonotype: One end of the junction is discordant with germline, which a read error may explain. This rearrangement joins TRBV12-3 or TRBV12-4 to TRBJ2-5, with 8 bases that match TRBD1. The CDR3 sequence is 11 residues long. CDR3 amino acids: CASSNRQGPSF. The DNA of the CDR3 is TGTGCCAGCAGTAACAGACAGGGGCCTTCCTTC.

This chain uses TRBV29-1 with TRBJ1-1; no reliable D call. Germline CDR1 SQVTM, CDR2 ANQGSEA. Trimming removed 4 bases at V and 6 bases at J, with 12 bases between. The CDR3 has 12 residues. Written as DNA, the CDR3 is TGCAGCGTTGGCCTAGGGATCGCTGAAGCTTTCTTT. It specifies CSVGLGIAEAFF.

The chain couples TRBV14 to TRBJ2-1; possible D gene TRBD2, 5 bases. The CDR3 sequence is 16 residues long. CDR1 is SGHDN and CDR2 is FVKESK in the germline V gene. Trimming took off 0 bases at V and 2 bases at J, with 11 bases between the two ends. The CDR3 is CASSQDRGVPYNEQFF. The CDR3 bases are TGTGCCAGCAGCCAAGATCGGGGAGTTCCCTACAATGAGCAGTTCTTC. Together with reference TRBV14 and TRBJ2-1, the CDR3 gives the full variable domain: EAGVTQFPSHSVIEKGQTVTLRCDPISGHDNLYWYRRVMGKEIKFLLHFVKESKQDESGMPNNRFLAERTGGTYSTLKVQPAELEDSGVYFCASSQDRGVPYNEQFFGPGTRLTVL.

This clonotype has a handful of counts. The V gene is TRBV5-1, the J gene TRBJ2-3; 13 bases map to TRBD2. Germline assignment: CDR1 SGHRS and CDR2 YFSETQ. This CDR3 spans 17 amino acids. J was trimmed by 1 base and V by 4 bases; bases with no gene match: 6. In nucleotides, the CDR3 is TGCGCCAGCAGCCTCGGACTAGCGGGGGTTCGCACAGATACGCAGTATTTT. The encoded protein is CASSLGLAGVRTDTQYF. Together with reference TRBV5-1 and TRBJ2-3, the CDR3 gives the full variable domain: KAGVTQTPRYLIKTRGQQVTLSCSPISGHRSVSWYQQTPGQGLQFLFEYFSETQRNKGNFPGRFSGRQFSNSRSEMNVSTLELGDSALYLCASSLGLAGVRTDTQYFGPGTRLTVL.

Here the CDR3 DNA reads TGCGCCAGCAGCCAAGCAGGGGAAGGTAACGTCCTGACTTTC. Amino acid sequence: CASSQAGEGNVLTF. The chain recombines TRBV4-3 with TRBJ2-6, with a possible D match to TRBD1 (6 bases). Germline CDR1 is LGHNA and CDR2 is YSLEER. This CDR3 has 14 residues. V was clipped by 1 base and J by 10 bases, with 11 bases between them.

CDR3 DNA: TGTGCCAGCAGCTTAGCGGGGCAGGGCACCGGGGAGCTGTTTTTT. This sequence encodes CASSLAGQGTGELFF. The chain carries TRBV7-6 and TRBJ2-2, with D perhaps TRBD1 (5 bases). CDR1 is SGHVS, CDR2 FNYEAQ, per germline. The ends were cut back, 0 bases at V and 4 bases at J, with 9 bases in the middle. This CDR3 is built from 15 residues.

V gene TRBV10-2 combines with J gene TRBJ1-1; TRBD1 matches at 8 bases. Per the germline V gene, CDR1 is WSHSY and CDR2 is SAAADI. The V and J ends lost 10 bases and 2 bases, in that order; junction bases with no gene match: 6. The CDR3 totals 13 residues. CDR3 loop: CATSTGANTEAFF. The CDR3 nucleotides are TGCGCCACTTCGACAGGGGCCAACACTGAAGCTTTCTTT.

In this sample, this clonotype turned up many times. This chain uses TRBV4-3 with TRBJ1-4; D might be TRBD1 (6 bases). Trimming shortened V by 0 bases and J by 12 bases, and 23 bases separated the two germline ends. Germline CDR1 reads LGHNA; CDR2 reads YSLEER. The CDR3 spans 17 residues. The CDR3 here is CASSQELPEQGRGELFF. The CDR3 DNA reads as TGCGCCAGCAGCCAAGAGCTTCCCGAGCAGGGGCGAGGAGAACTGTTTTTT.

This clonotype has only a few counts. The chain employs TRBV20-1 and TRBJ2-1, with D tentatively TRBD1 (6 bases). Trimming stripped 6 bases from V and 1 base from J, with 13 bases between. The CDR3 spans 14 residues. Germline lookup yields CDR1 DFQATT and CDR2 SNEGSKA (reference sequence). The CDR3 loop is CSATGNWSYNEQFF. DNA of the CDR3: TGCAGTGCCACAGGGAACTGGTCCTACAATGAGCAGTTCTTC.

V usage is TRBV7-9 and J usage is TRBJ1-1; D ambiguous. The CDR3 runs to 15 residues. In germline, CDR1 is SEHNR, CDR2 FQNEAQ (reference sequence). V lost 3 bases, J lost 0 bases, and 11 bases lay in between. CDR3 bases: TGTGCCAGCAGCTTGGACGTCAACATGAACACTGAAGCTTTCTTT. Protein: CASSLDVNMNTEAFF.

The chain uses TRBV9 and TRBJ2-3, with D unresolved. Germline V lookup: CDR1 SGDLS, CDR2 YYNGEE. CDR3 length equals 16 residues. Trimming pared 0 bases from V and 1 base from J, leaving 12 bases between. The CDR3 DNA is TGTGCCAGCAGCGTAGAGGCAAAGTCGGGCACAGATACGCAGTATTTT. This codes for CASSVEAKSGTDTQYF.

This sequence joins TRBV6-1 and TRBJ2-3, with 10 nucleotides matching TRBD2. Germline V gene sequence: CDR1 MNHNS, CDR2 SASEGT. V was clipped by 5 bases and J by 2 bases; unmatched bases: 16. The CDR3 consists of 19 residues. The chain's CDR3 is CASSPATIAAGGITDTQYF. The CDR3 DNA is TGTGCCAGCAGTCCCGCGACAATCGCAGCGGGGGGGATCACAGATACGCAGTATTTT.

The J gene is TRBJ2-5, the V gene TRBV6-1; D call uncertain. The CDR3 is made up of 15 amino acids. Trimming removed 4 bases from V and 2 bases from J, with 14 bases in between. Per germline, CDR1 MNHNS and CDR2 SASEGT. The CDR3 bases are TGTGCCAGCAGTGCCCTCCAAGGAAGTCAAGAGACCCAGTACTTC. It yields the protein CASSALQGSQETQYF.

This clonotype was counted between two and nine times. This CDR3 reads CASSPGPLSFSGANVLTF. The CDR3 DNA reads TGTGCCAGCAGCCCCGGACCGTTGAGTTTCTCTGGGGCCAACGTCCTGACTTTC. The chain recombines TRBV6-1 with TRBJ2-6; unclear D gene. V was trimmed by 6 bases and J by 0 bases, leaving 18 bases between them. This CDR3 contains 18 residues. From germline, CDR1 is MNHNS and CDR2 SASEGT.

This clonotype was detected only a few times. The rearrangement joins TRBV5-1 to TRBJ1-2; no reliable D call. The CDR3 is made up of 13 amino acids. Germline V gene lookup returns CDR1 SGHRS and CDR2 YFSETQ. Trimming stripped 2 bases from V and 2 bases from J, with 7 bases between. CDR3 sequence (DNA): TGCGCCAGCAGCTTTGAACAGAACTATGGCTACACCTTC. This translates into CASSFEQNYGYTF.

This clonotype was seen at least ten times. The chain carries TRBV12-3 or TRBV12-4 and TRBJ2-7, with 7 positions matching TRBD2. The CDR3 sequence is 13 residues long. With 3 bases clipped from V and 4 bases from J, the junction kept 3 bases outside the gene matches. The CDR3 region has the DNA TGTGCCAGCAGTTTGGCGGGGGAATACGAGCAGTACGTC. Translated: CASSLAGEYEQYV.

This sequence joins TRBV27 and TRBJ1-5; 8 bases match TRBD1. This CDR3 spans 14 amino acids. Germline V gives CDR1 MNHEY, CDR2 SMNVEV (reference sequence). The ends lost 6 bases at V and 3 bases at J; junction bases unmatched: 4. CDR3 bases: TGTGCCAGCAGCCCGGGACAGGACAATCAGCCCCAGCATTTT. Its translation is CASSPGQDNQPQHF.

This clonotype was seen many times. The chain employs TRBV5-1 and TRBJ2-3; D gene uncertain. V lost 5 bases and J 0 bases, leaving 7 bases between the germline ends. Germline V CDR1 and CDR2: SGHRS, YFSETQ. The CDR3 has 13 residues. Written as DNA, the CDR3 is TGCGCCAGCAGGTCGGACAGCACAGATACGCAGTATTTT. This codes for CASRSDSTDTQYF.

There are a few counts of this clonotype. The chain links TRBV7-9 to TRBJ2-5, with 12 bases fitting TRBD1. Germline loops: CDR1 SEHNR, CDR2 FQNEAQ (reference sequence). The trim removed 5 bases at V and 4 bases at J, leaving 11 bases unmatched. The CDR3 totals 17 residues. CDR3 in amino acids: CASSPQRGQGAGETQYF. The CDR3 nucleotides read TGTGCCAGCAGCCCCCAGAGGGGACAGGGGGCAGGAGAGACCCAGTACTTC.

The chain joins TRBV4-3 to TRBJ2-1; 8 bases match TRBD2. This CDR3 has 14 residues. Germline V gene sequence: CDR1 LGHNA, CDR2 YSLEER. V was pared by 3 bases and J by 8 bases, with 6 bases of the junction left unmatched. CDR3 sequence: CASSQGLTSDEQFF. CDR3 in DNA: TGCGCCAGCAGCCAGGGCTTGACTAGCGATGAGCAGTTCTTC.

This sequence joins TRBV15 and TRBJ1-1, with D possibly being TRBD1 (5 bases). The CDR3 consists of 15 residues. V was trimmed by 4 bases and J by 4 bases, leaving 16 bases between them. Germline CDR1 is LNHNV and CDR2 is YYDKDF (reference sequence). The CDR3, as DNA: TGTGCCACCAGCACCCTCCCCCAGGGACGCACTGAAGCTTTCTTT. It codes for CATSTLPQGRTEAFF.

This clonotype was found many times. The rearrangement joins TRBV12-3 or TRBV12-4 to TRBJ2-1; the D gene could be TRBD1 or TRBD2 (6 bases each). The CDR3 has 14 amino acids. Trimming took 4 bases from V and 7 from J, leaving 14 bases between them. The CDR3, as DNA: TGTGCCAGCAGTTCCCGAGGAGGGGGGAATGAGCAGTTCTTC. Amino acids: CASSSRGGGNEQFF.

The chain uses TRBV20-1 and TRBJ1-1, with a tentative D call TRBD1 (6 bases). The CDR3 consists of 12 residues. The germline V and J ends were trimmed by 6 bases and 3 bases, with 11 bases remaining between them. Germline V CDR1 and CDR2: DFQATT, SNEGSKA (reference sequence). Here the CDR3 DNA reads TGCAGTGCCGATTACAGGGACACTGAAGCTTTCTTT. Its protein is CSADYRDTEAFF.

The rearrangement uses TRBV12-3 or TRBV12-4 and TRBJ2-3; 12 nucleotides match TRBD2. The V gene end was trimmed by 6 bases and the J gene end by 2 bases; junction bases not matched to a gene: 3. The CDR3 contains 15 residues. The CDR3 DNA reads TGTGCCAGCAGCTGGACTAGCGGGGACACAGATACGCAGTATTTT. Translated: CASSWTSGDTDTQYF.

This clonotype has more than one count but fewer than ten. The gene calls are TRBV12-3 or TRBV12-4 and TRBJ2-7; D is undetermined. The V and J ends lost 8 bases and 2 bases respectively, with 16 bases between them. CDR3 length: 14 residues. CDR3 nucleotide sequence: TGTGCCAGCCTTTATGCGGCGAGACCCTACGAGCAGTACTTC. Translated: CASLYAARPYEQYF.

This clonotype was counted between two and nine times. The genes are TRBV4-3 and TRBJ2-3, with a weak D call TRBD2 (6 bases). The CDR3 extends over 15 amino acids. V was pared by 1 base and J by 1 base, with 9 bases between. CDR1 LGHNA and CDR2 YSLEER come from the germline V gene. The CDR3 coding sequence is TGCGCCAGCAGCCAAGGCGGGGTCCGCACAGATACGCAGTATTTT. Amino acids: CASSQGGVRTDTQYF.

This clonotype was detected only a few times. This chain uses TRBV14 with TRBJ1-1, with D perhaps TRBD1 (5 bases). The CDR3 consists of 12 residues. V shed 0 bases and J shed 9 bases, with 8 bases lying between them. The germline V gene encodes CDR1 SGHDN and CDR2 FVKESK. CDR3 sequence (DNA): TGTGCCAGCAGCCAAGAGGTGGGACAAGCTTTCTTT. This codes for CASSQEVGQAFF.